This passage covers 20 T cell receptor beta chains from one sample sequenced in a study of blood T cells in healthy people across ages. Through a sample-barcoded 5' primer and a J-beta primer mix, a second PCR was run for roughly 6 to 11 cycles. Each CDR3 protein gets one entry after TCRdb re-called the 5' RACE reads with MiXCR. Here the sample spans about 970,000 distinct CDR3 sequences, around 54% being singletons. Sequenced material: blood. Every receptor here comes from a woman aged 60 to 75 in good health.

V and J are TRBV20-1 and TRBJ2-7, with unresolved D. Germline lookup yields CDR1 DFQATT and CDR2 SNEGSKA (reference sequence). Trimming left V 5 bases short and J 0 bases short, with 17 bases between. The CDR3 runs 15 residues. The CDR3 DNA follows: TGCAGTGCTTCAAGGTCGCGATCAACCTCCTACGAGCAGTACTTC. It yields the protein CSASRSRSTSYEQYF.

This rearrangement joins TRBV6-2 or TRBV6-3 to TRBJ2-7; 8 nucleotides agree with TRBD2. In germline, CDR1 is MNHEY, CDR2 SVGEGT. This CDR3 is 15 amino acids long. V lost 5 bases and J lost 2; bases outside the gene matches: 8. The CDR3 sequence: CASSGGLGGAYEQYF. The DNA of the CDR3 is TGTGCCAGCAGTGGGGGACTAGGAGGGGCCTACGAGCAGTACTTC.

CDR3 protein: CASSYPRVGKNIQYF. The CDR3 DNA reads TGTGCCAGCAGCTACCCCCGGGTTGGCAAAAACATTCAGTACTTC. V gene TRBV7-9 combines with J gene TRBJ2-4; D call uncertain. The V end was cut by 4 bases, the J end by 3 bases, with 13 bases between. From germline, CDR1 is SEHNR and CDR2 FQNEAQ (reference sequence). The CDR3 spans 15 residues. Drawing the rest from reference TRBV7-9 and TRBJ2-4, the complete variable domain is DTGVSQNPRHKITKRGQNVTFRCDPISEHNRLYWYRQTLGQGPEFLTYFQNEAQLEKSRLLSDRFSAERPKGSFSTLEIQRTEQGDSAMYLCASSYPRVGKNIQYFGAGTRLSVL.

This clonotype has a single count. The chain has TRBV21-1 and TRBJ2-1. TRBV21-1 is termed a pseudogene. The CDR3 covers 18 residues. The CDR3 sequence: CASSKVVSRGLGGDEQFF. CDR3 bases: TGTGCCAGCAGCAAAGTCGTTTCGCGAGGTCTGGGTGGCGATGAGCAGTTCTTC.

This clonotype was observed a few times. A clone one base away is much larger, so this may be a read error. This chain uses TRBV28 with TRBJ2-7; D remains unclear. The germline V and J ends were trimmed by 7 bases and 3 bases, with 7 bases remaining between them. CDR3 size: 11 residues. The germline V gene has CDR1 MDHEN and CDR2 SYDVKM. In DNA form, the CDR3 reads TGTGCCAGCAAAAAGGACTACGAGCAGTACTTC. It encodes CASKKDYEQYF.

This chain joins TRBV7-9 and TRBJ1-5; D gene ambiguous. CDR1 and CDR2 (germline): SEHNR, FQNEAQ (reference sequence). The length of the CDR3 is 12 residues. V lost 4 bases to trimming and J lost 6 bases, with 7 bases between them. The DNA for the CDR3 is TGTGCCAGCAGCTCGGGGTTTCAGCCCCAGCATTTT. It translates to CASSSGFQPQHF.

The rearrangement uses TRBV5-1 and TRBJ2-4, with TRBD1 as a possible D gene (5 bases). Germline lookup yields CDR1 SGHRS and CDR2 YFSETQ. Trimming took off 5 bases at V and 5 bases at J, with 14 bases between the two ends. The CDR3 totals 14 residues. CDR3 protein: CASSRAGMENIQYF. CDR3 bases: TGCGCCAGCAGTAGGGCAGGGATGGAAAACATTCAGTACTTC.

This clonotype has just a few counts. The chain links TRBV6-6 to TRBJ2-3, with unresolved D. Germline V gene sequence: CDR1 MNHNY, CDR2 SVGAGI (reference sequence). With 2 bases removed from V and 2 bases from J, the gap between germline ends came to 5 bases. The CDR3 loop spans 13 amino acids. In DNA form, the CDR3 reads TGTGCCAGCAGTTACACAGACACAGATACGCAGTATTTT. Protein: CASSYTDTDTQYF.

At least ten counts were recorded for this clonotype. The CDR3 DNA follows: TGTGCCACCAGCAGAGAATCGGTTCTTGAGCAGTTCTTC. This encodes CATSRESVLEQFF. This chain joins TRBV15 and TRBJ2-1; D uncertain. Trimming took off 0 bases at V and 9 bases at J, with 9 bases between the two ends. This CDR3 is built from 13 residues. From germline, CDR1 is LNHNV and CDR2 YYDKDF (reference sequence). Combining the CDR3 with reference TRBV15 and TRBJ2-1 gives the whole variable domain DAMVIQNPRYQVTQFGKPVTLSCSQTLNHNVMYWYQQKSSQAPKLLFHYYDKDFNNEADTPDNFQSRRPNTSFCFLDIRSPGLGDTAMYLCATSRESVLEQFFGPGTRLTVL.

This rearrangement joins TRBV4-1 to TRBJ2-1; 8 bases map to TRBD2. Unmatched junction bases numbered 6, after V lost 1 base and J lost 7 bases. The CDR3 is 15 residues long. Germline V gene lookup returns CDR1 MGHRA and CDR2 YSYEKL. CDR3 sequence (DNA): TGCGCCAGCAGCCAAGTCTCGGGAGGGTGGAATGAGCAGTTCTTC. Protein sequence: CASSQVSGGWNEQFF.

This chain joins TRBV20-1 and TRBJ2-3; TRBD2 matches 7 bases. The CDR3 totals 18 residues. Trimming removed 3 bases from V and 0 bases from J; junction bases left unmatched: 15. Germline V CDR1 and CDR2: DFQATT, SNEGSKA (reference sequence). CDR3: CSARGGRPSRSSTDTQYF. CDR3 bases: TGCAGTGCTAGGGGAGGGCGGCCTAGCCGTTCTAGCACAGATACGCAGTATTTT.

The V and J genes are TRBV20-1 and TRBJ2-7; 7 bases are shared with TRBD2. The V segment lost 5 bases and the J segment 5 bases; nucleotides outside the gene matches: 3. The CDR3 is 11 amino acids. Germline CDR1 DFQATT, CDR2 SNEGSKA (reference sequence). In nucleotides, the CDR3 is TGCAGTGCTTCTAGCGGCGACGAGCAGTACTTC. This sequence encodes CSASSGDEQYF.

The gene calls are TRBV7-2 and TRBJ2-4; 12 bases map to TRBD2. There are 17 residues in the CDR3. The germline V gene has CDR1 SGHTA and CDR2 FQGNSA. Trimming cost V 6 bases and J 1 base; bases outside gene matches: 7. The CDR3 DNA is TGTGCCAGCAGTCCCCGACTAGCGGGAGCGGCCAAAAACATTCAGTACTTC. Amino acids: CASSPRLAGAAKNIQYF. The full variable domain, rest sourced from reference TRBV7-2 and TRBJ2-4, is GAGVSQSPSNKVTEKGKDVELRCDPISGHTALYWYRQSLGQGLEFLIYFQGNSAPDKSGLPSDRFSAERTGGSVSTLTIQRTQQEDSAVYLCASSPRLAGAAKNIQYFGAGTRLSVL.

This clonotype was seen a few times. The chain joins TRBV9 to TRBJ2-3; the D is unclear. V was clipped by 1 base and J by 6 bases, with 15 bases between them. The V gene's germline CDR1 is SGDLS and CDR2 YYNGEE. This CDR3 is 15 amino acids long. CDR3 in DNA: TGTGCCAGCAGCGTAAGCGACAAAGAGCGCGATACGCAGTATTTT. This codes for CASSVSDKERDTQYF.

The chain links TRBV15 to TRBJ2-1; the D is unclear. The J call may be in error: the DNA end matches TRBJ2-7 better. CDR1 and CDR2 (germline): LNHNV, YYDKDF (reference sequence). The CDR3 runs 15 residues. In DNA form, the CDR3 reads TGTGCCACCAGCAGTGGCGCAAGCTCCTACAATGAGCAGTACTTC. The encoded protein is CATSSGASSYNEQYF.

This clonotype was detected only a few times. The chain is built from TRBV5-1 and TRBJ1-1; D remains ambiguous. Trimming removed 1 base from V and 1 base from J, with 11 bases in between. The CDR3 runs 15 residues. In germline, CDR1 is SGHRS, CDR2 YFSETQ. In DNA, the CDR3 is TGCGCCAGCAGCTTGTACCGGGGAGAGAACACTGAAGCTTTCTTT. It specifies CASSLYRGENTEAFF.

V and J are TRBV27 and TRBJ2-1, with TRBD2 matching over 13 bases. Trimming took 2 bases from V and 5 from J; bases not matched to a gene: 9. Germline CDR1 MNHEY, CDR2 SMNVEV (reference sequence). The CDR3 has 18 residues. CDR3 sequence: CASSLRGTGTSGNNEQFF. DNA for the CDR3: TGTGCCAGCAGTTTAAGGGGGACCGGGACTAGCGGGAACAATGAGCAGTTCTTC.

This chain connects TRBV9 to TRBJ2-3, with TRBD2 identical over 10 bases. Germline assignment: CDR1 SGDLS and CDR2 YYNGEE. The CDR3 is 16 amino acids. Trimming took 0 bases from V and 3 from J; bases not matched to a gene: 4. DNA for the CDR3: TGTGCCAGCAGCGTAGGGCTAGCGGGAGCTACAGATACGCAGTATTTT. Translated, it gives CASSVGLAGATDTQYF.

This clonotype has only a few counts. V is TRBV7-9 and J is TRBJ1-5; TRBD1 aligns across 7 bases. This CDR3 has 16 residues. The V gene's germline CDR1 is SEHNR and CDR2 FQNEAQ (reference sequence). With V trimmed by 3 bases and J by 0 bases, 5 bases remained unmatched. In DNA form, the CDR3 reads TGTGCCAGCAGCTTGGAGACAGGGTATAGCAATCAGCCCCAGCATTTT. This sequence encodes CASSLETGYSNQPQHF.

This clonotype was recorded a few times. The chain is built from TRBV3-1 and TRBJ2-1; 8 bases map to TRBD2. Germline V CDR1 and CDR2: LGHDT, YNNKEL (reference sequence). The V and J ends lost 4 bases and 6 bases, in that order; junction bases with no gene match: 11. This CDR3 contains 16 residues. The CDR3 loop reads CASSPVPGLGVNEQFF. The DNA of the CDR3 is TGTGCCAGCAGCCCGGTCCCGGGACTAGGGGTCAATGAGCAGTTCTTC.